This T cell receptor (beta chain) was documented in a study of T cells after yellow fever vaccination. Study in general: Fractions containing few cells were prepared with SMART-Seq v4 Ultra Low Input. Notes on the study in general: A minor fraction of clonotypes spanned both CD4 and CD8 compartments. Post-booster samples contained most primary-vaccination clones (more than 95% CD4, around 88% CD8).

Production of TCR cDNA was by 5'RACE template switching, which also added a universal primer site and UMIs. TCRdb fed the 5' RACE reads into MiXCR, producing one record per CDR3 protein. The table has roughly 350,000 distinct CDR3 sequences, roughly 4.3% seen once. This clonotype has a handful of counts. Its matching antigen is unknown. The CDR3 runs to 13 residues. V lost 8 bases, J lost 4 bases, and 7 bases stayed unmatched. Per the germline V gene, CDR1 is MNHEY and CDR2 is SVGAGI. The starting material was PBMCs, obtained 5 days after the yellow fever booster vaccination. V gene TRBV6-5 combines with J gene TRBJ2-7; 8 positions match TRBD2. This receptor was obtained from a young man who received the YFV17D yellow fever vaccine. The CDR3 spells CASSREGKYEQYF. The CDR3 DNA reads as TGTGCCAGCTCCCGGGAGGGGAAATACGAGCAGTACTTC.